This T cell receptor (beta chain) was identified in a study of T-cell reconstitution after alpha-beta-depleted transplantation in children. V was pared by 1 base and J by 4 bases, with 12 bases between. Germline assignment: CDR1 MGHRA and CDR2 YSYEKL. The CDR3 has 15 residues. This sample's TCRbeta library carried unique molecular identifier barcodes. MiXCR was run by TCRdb on the PCR reads, yielding one entry per CDR3 protein. The table lists hundreds of thousands of distinct CDR3 sequences, 16% of them singletons. This material consisted of PBMCs from the stem cell graft donor, taken from the stem cell graft. This chain joins TRBV4-1 and TRBJ2-3; perhaps TRBD1 as D (5 bases). The clonotype originates from a human donor who donated a stem cell graft to a child with acute myeloid leukemia. The CDR3: CASSQGSGWADTQYF. The CDR3, as DNA: TGCGCCAGCAGCCAAGGATCAGGGTGGGCAGATACGCAGTATTTT.